These T cell receptor beta chains were read from a single sample in a study of cytomegalovirus exposure and HLA in healthy donors. Profiled with immunoSEQ multiplex PCR; TCRdb holds only in-frame clones, not every one. Its table lists 96,000 or so clones. Specimen: PBMCs. The source is a girl aged 10-17 years in good health and CMV-seropositive. The CDR3 runs from the conserved cysteine through the conserved F or W. The D gene is left open where the match is weak.

J gene,V gene,D gene,CDR3 protein,CDR3 DNA
TRBJ2-5,TRBV4-3,TRBD1,CASSPGQGALGTQYF,TGCGCCAGCAGCCCGGGACAGGGGGCGCTGGGGACCCAGTACTTC
TRBJ2-3,TRBV18,-,CASSPSLEPPTQYF,TGTGCCAGCTCGCCTAGCCTAGAGCCTCCTACGCAGTATTTT
TRBJ1-4,TRBV5-6,-,CASSLAIGGRGNEKLFF,TGTGCCAGCAGCTTGGCGATTGGTGGCAGGGGAAATGAAAAACTGTTTTTT
TRBJ1-6,TRBV19,-,CASSPGYNSPLHF,TGTGCCAGTAGTCCAGGATATAATTCACCCCTCCACTTT
TRBJ1-2,TRBV19,TRBD1,CASSAGTGGWGYTF,TGTGCCAGTAGTGCCGGGACAGGGGGCTGGGGCTACACCTTC
TRBJ1-1,TRBV6-1,TRBD1,CASRLPGTDIFEAFF,TGTGCCAGCAGGCTTCCCGGGACAGATATTTTCGAAGCTTTCTTT
TRBJ2-5,TRBV9,TRBD1,CASSVESGAGGETQYF,TGTGCCAGCAGCGTAGAATCCGGGGCAGGGGGAGAGACCCAGTACTTC
TRBJ1-5,TRBV6-1,TRBD1,CASSTGVNQPQHF,TGTGCCAGCAGCACAGGGGTCAATCAGCCCCAGCATTTT
TRBJ1-2,TRBV27,-,CASSGHPNGYTF,TGTGCCAGCAGTGGACACCCGAATGGCTACACCTTC
TRBJ2-5,TRBV9,-,CASSVSGPETQYF,TGTGCCAGCAGCGTATCAGGGCCGGAGACCCAGTACTTC
TRBJ1-4,TRBV6-1,TRBD1,CASSAPETGSEKPFF,TGTGCCAGCAGTGCGCCGGAGACAGGGAGTGAAAAACCGTTTTTT
TRBJ2-7,TRBV4-1,-,CANSQADSPGSYEQYF,TGCGCCAACAGCCAGGCGGACAGCCCTGGCTCCTACGAGCAGTACTTC
TRBJ1-6,TRBV9,-,CASSSGGSNSPLHF,TGTGCCAGCAGCTCCGGAGGGAGTAATTCACCCCTCCACTTT
TRBJ2-5,TRBV7-6,-,CASSLQGETQYF,TGTGCCAGCAGCTTGCAGGGAGAGACCCAGTACTTC
TRBJ1-2,TRBV27,-,CASSSGYYGYTF,TGTGCCAGCAGTTCAGGGTACTATGGCTACACCTTC
TRBJ2-1,TRBV4-3,-,CASSHSGARDVEQFF,TGCGCCAGCAGCCACTCTGGGGCTAGAGACGTTGAGCAGTTCTTC
TRBJ2-5,TRBV6-1,-,CASSVLQETQYF,TGTGCCAGCAGTGTACTTCAAGAGACCCAGTACTTC
TRBJ1-4,TRBV6-1,-,CASTTATNEKLFF,TGTGCCAGCACCACAGCAACTAATGAAAAACTGTTTTTT
TRBJ2-7,TRBV29-1,-,CSVAQMTSGEQYF,TGCAGCGTTGCCCAAATGACGTCGGGCGAGCAGTACTTC
TRBJ1-1,TRBV5-6,-,CASSGGHAVEAFF,TGTGCCAGCAGCGGCGGACACGCTGTAGAAGCTTTCTTT
TRBJ1-1,TRBV6-5,-,CASSYSQGSANTEAFF,TGTGCCAGCAGTTACAGCCAGGGGTCGGCGAACACTGAAGCTTTCTTT
TRBJ2-3,TRBV9,-,CASSVETVTDTQYF,TGTGCCAGCAGCGTAGAGACAGTCACAGATACGCAGTATTTT
TRBJ2-1,TRBV27,TRBD2,CASSLGGGIDEQFF,TGTGCCAGCAGTTTGGGCGGGGGGATCGATGAGCAGTTCTTC
TRBJ2-7,TRBV25-1,-,CASTGQNSYEQYF,TGTGCCAGCACAGGACAGAACTCCTACGAGCAGTACTTC
TRBJ1-5,TRBV10-3,-,CAISERGDQPQHF,TGTGCCATCAGTGAGAGGGGCGATCAGCCCCAGCATTTT
TRBJ1-2,TRBV4-1,-,CASSSYSTVVYGYTF,TGCGCCAGCAGCTCGTATTCGACTGTCGTCTATGGCTACACCTTC
TRBJ2-1,TRBV6-1,TRBD1,CASSVRQGIEQFF,TGTGCCAGCAGCGTAAGACAGGGCATTGAGCAGTTCTTC
TRBJ2-3,TRBV5-1,-,CASSLAQDTQYF,TGCGCCAGCAGCTTGGCCCAAGATACGCAGTATTTT
TRBJ2-1,TRBV7-9,-,CASSLAEGEGNEQFF,TGTGCCAGCAGCTTAGCAGAGGGGGAGGGCAATGAGCAGTTCTTC
TRBJ2-1,TRBV5-1,TRBD2,CASSLVSGGGIKEQFF,TGCGCCAGCAGCTTGGTGTCGGGGGGAGGGATCAAGGAGCAGTTCTTC
TRBJ1-1,TRBV27,-,CASSPLGEANTEAFF,TGTGCCAGCAGTCCCCTCGGGGAGGCGAACACTGAAGCTTTCTTT
TRBJ2-5,TRBV5-1,TRBD1,CASSSRGTEETQYF,TGCGCCAGCAGCTCGAGGGGGACAGAAGAGACCCAGTACTTC
TRBJ1-2,TRBV2,-,CASSEGQIYGYTF,TGTGCCAGCAGTGAAGGGCAGATCTATGGCTACACCTTC